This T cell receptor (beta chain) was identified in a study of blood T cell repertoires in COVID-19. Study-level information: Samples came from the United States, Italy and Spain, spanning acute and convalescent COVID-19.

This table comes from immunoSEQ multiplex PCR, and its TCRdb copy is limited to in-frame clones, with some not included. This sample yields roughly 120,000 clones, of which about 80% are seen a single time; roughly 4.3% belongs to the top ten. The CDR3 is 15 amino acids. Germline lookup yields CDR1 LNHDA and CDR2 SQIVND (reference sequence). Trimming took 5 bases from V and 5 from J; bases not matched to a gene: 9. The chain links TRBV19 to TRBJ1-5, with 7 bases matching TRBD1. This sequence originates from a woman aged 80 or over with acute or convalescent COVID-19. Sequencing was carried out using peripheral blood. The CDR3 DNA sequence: TGTGCCAGTAGTTCCTCGGACAGGTTTGATCAGCCCCAGCATTTT. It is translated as CASSSSDRFDQPQHF.